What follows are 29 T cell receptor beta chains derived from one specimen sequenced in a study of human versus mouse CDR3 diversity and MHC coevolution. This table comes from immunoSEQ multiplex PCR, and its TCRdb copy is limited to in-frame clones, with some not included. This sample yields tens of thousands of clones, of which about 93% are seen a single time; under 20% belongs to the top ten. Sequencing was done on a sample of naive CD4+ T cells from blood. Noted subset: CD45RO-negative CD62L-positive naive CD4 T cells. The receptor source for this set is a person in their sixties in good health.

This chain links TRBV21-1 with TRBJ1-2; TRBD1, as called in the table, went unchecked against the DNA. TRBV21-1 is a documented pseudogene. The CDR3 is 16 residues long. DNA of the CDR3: TGTGCCAGCAGCAAAGTGGGACAGGGTGGGGGCTATGGCTACACCTTC. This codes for CASSKVGQGGGYGYTF.

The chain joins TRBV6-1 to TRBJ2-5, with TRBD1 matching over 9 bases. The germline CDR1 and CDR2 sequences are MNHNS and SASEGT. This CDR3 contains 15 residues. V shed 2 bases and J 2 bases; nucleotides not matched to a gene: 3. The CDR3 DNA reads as TGTGCCAGCAGTGAAACAGGGGGCAGACAAGAGACCCAGTACTTC. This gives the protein CASSETGGRQETQYF.

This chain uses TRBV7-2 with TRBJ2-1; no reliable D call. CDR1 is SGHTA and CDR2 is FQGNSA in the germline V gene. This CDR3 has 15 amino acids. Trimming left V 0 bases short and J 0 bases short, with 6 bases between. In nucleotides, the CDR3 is TGTGCCAGCAGCTTAGCCGTGAGCTCCTACAATGAGCAGTTCTTC. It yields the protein CASSLAVSSYNEQFF.

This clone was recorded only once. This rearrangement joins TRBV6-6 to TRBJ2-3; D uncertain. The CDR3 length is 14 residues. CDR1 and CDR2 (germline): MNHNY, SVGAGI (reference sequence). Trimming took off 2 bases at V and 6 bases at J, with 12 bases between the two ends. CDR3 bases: TGTGCCAGCAGTTACGATAACTCCCCCGATACGCAGTATTTT. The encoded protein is CASSYDNSPDTQYF.

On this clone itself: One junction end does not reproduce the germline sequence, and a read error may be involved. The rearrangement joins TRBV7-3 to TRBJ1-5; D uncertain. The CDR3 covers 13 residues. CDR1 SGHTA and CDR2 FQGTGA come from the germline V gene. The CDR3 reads CASSLRSNQPQHF. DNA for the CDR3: TGTGCCAGCAGCTTAAGGAGCAATCAGCCCCAGCACTTT.

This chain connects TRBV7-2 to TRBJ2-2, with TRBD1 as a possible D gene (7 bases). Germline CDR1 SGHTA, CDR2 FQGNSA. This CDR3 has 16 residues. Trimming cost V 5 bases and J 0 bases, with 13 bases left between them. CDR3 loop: CASSARGEANTGELFF. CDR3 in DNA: TGTGCCAGCAGCGCCAGGGGGGAGGCGAACACCGGGGAGCTGTTTTTT.

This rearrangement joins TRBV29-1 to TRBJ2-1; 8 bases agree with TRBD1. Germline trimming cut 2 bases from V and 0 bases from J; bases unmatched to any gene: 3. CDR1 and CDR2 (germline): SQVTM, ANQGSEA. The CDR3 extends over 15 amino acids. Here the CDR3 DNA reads TGCAGCGTTGAAAGGGGGACAGGCTCCTACAATGAGCAGTTCTTC. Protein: CSVERGTGSYNEQFF.

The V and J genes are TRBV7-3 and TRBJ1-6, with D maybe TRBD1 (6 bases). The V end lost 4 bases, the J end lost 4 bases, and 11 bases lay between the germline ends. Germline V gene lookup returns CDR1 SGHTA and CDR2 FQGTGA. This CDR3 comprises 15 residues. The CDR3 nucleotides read TGTGCCAGCAGCTCGGACAGCTCATATAATTCACCCCTCCACTTT. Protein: CASSSDSSYNSPLHF.

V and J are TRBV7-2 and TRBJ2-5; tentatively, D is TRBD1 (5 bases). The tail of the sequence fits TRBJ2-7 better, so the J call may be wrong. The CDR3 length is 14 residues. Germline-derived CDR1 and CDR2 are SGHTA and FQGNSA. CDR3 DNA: TGTGCCAGCAGCACACGACAGTTCTCCTACGAGCAGTACTTC. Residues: CASSTRQFSYEQYF.

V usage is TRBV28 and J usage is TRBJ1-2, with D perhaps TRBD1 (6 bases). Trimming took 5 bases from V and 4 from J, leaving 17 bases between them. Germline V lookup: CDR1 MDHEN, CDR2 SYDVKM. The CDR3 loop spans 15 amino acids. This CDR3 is CASSPPGGQSYGYTF. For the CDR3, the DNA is TGTGCCAGCAGTCCCCCCGGCGGACAGTCCTATGGCTACACCTTC.

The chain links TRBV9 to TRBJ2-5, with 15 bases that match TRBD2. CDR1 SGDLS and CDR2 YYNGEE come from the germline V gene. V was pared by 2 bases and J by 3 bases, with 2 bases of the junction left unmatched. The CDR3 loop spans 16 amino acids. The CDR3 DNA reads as TGTGCCAGCAGCGTCGGGACTAGCGGGAGGAAAGAGACCCAGTACTTC. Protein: CASSVGTSGRKETQYF.

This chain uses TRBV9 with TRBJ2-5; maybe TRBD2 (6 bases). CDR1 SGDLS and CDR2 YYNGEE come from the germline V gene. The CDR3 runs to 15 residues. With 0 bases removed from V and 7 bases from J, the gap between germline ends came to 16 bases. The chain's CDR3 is CASSVGGSGWGTQYF. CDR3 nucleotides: TGTGCCAGCAGCGTAGGAGGTAGCGGATGGGGGACCCAGTACTTC.

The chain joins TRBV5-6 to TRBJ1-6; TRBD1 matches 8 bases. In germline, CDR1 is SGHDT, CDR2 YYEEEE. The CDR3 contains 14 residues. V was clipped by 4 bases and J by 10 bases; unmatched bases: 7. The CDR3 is CASSQDRVGSPLHF. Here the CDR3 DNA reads TGTGCCAGCAGCCAGGACAGGGTGGGATCACCCCTCCACTTT.

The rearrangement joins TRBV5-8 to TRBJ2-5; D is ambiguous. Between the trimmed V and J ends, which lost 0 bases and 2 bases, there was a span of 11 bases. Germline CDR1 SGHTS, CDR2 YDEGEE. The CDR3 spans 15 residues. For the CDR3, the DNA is TGTGCCAGCAGCTTGGACAGCAGTACACAAGAGACCCAGTACTTC. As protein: CASSLDSSTQETQYF.

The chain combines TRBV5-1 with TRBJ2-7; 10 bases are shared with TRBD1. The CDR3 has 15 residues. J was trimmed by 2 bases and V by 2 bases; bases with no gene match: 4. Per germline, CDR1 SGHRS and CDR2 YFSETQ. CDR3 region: CASSFGTGATYEQYF. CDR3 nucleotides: TGCGCCAGCAGCTTCGGGACAGGGGCTACCTACGAGCAGTACTTC.

CDR3: CASSLGILAGDTQYF. The DNA for the CDR3 is TGTGCCAGCAGCTTGGGGATTCTCGCGGGAGATACGCAGTATTTT. V gene TRBV5-6 combines with J gene TRBJ2-3; possible D gene TRBD2, 5 bases. The germline CDR1 and CDR2 sequences are SGHDT and YYEEEE. Trimming pared 0 bases from V and 5 bases from J, leaving 13 bases between. There are 15 residues in the CDR3.

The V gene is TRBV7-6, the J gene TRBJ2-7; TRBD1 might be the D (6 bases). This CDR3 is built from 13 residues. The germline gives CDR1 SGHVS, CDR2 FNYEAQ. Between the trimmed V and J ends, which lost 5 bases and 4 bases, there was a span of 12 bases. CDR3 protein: CASSPDSQYEQYF. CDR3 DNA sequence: TGTGCCAGCAGCCCGGACAGCCAGTACGAGCAGTACTTC.

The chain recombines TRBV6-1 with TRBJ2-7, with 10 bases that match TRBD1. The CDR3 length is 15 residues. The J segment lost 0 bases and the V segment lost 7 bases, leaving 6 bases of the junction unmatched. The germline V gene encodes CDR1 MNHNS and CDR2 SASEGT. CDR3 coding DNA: TGTGCCAGCATTATGGACAGGGGGGGCTCCTACGAGCAGTACTTC. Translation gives CASIMDRGGSYEQYF.

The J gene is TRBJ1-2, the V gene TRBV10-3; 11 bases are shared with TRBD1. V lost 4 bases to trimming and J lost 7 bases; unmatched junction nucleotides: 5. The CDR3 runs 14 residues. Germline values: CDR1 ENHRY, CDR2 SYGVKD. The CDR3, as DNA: TGTGCCATCAGTGGTTTGGGACAGGGGGTTGGCTACACCTTC. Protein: CAISGLGQGVGYTF.

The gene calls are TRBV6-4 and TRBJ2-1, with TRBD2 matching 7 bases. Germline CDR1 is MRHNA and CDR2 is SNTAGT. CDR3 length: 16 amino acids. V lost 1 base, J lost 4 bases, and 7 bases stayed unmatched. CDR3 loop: CASSDFWRETYNEQFF. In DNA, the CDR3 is TGTGCCAGCAGTGACTTTTGGCGGGAGACGTACAATGAGCAGTTCTTC.

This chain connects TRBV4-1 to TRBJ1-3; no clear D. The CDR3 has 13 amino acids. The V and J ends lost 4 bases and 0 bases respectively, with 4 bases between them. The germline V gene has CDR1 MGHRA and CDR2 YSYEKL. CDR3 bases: TGCGCCAGCAGCCGGAGCTCTGGAAACACCATATATTTT. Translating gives CASSRSSGNTIYF.

The CDR3 nucleotides read TGTGCCAGCTCCCTCGTCGGACAGAGGAACACCGGGGAGCTGTTTTTT. This translates into CASSLVGQRNTGELFF. The chain couples TRBV18 to TRBJ2-2, with D possibly matching TRBD1 (6 bases). This CDR3 is 16 amino acids long. Trimming took off 6 bases at V and 1 base at J, with 15 bases between the two ends. Per germline, CDR1 KGHSH and CDR2 LQKENI.

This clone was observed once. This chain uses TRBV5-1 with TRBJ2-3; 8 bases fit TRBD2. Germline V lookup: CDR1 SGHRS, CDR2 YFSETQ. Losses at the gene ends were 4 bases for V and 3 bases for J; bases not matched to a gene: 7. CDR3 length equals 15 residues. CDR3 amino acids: CASSVSGERTDTQYF. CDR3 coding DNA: TGCGCCAGCAGCGTTAGCGGGGAGAGGACAGATACGCAGTATTTT.

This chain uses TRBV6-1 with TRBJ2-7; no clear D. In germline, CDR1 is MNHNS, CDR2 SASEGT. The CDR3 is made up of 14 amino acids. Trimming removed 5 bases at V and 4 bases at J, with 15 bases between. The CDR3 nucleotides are TGTGCCAGCAGTCCAGCGACCCTAACATACGAGCAGTACTTC. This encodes CASSPATLTYEQYF.

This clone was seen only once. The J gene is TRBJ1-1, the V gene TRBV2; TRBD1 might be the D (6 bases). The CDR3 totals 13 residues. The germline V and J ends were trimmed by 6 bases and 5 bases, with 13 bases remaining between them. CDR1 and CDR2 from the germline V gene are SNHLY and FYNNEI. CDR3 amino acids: CASSPQGDTEAFF. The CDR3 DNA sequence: TGTGCCAGCAGCCCACAGGGAGATACTGAAGCTTTCTTT.

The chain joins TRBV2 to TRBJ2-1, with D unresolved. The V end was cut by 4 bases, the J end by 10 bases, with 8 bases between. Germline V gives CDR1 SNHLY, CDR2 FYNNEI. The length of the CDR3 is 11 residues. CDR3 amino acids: CASSGEREQFF. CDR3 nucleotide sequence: TGTGCCAGCAGTGGAGAGCGAGAGCAGTTCTTC.

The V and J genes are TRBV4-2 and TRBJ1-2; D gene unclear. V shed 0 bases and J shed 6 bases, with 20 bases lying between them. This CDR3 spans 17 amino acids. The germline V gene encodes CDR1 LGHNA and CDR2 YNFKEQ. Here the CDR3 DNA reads TGTGCCAGCAGCCAAGATGGTGGAGGGTGGGCCGGCGATGGCTACACCTTC. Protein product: CASSQDGGGWAGDGYTF.

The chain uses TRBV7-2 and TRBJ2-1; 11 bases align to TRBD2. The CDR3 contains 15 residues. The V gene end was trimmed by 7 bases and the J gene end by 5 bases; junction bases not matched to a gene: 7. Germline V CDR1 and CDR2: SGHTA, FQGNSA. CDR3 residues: CASNLLAGENNEQFF. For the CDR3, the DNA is TGTGCCAGCAATCTACTAGCGGGAGAGAACAATGAGCAGTTCTTC. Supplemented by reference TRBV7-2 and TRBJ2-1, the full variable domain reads GAGVSQSPSNKVTEKGKDVELRCDPISGHTALYWYRQSLGQGLEFLIYFQGNSAPDKSGLPSDRFSAERTGGSVSTLTIQRTQQEDSAVYLCASNLLAGENNEQFFGPGTRLTVL.

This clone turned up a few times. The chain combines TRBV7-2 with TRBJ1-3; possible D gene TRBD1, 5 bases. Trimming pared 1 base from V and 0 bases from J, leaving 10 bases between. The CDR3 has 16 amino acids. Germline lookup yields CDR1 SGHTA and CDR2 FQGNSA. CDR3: CASSLERDASGNTIYF. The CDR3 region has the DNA TGTGCCAGCAGCTTAGAGCGGGACGCCTCTGGAAACACCATATATTTT.